The following is a T cell receptor (beta chain) sequence with its context. These data come from a study of T cell changes during pregnancy in multiple sclerosis. Profiling relied on immunoSEQ multiplex PCR, and the TCRdb table lists in-frame clones only, not all of them. The sample includes 37,000 or so clones, about 94% of them seen just once. This CDR3 has 15 residues. V lost 0 bases, J lost 5 bases, and 8 bases stayed unmatched. Per the germline V gene, CDR1 is GTSNPN and CDR2 is SVGIG (reference sequence). This sequence joins TRBV30 and TRBJ2-5; 8 bases fit TRBD2. This clonotype originated in a female donor with multiple sclerosis, enrolled in a pregnancy study. Sequencing was performed on peripheral blood, taken in the third trimester of pregnancy. The CDR3 protein is CAWSVTGLVQETQYF. Written as DNA, the CDR3 is TGTGCCTGGAGTGTAACGGGACTAGTCCAGGAGACCCAGTACTTC.